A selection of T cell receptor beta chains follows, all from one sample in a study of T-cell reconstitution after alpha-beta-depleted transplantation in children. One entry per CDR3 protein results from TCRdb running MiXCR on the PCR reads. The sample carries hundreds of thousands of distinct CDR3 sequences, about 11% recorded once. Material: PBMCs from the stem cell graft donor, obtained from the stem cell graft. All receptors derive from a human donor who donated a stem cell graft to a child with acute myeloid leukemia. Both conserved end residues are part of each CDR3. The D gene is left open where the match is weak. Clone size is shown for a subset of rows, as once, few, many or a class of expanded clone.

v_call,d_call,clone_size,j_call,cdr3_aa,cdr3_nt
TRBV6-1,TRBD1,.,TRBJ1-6,CASRVDRGDSPLHF,TGTGCCAGCAGAGTGGACAGGGGGGATTCACCCCTCCACTTT
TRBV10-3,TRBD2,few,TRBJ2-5,CAIASGTFQETQYF,TGTGCCATCGCTAGCGGGACCTTCCAAGAGACCCAGTACTTC
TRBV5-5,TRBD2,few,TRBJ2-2,CASIRRSGANTGELFF,TGTGCCAGCATTCGGAGAAGCGGGGCGAACACCGGGGAGCTGTTTTTT
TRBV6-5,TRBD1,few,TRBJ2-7,CASSYSSSRGQPSSQYF,TGTGCCAGCAGTTACTCTTCGTCTAGGGGACAGCCGTCGTCGCAGTACTTC
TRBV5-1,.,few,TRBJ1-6,CASSGGAGGSPLHF,TGCGCCAGCAGCGGCGGGGCTGGGGGTTCACCCCTCCACTTT
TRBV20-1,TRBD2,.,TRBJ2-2,CSAKKSGTTRELFF,TGCAGTGCTAAAAAGAGCGGGACCACCCGGGAGCTGTTTTTT
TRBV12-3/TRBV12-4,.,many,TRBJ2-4,CASSSPRGSRAGNIQYF,TGTGCCAGCAGTTCCCCCCGCGGCTCCCGGGCGGGAAACATTCAGTACTTC
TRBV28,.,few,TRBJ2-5,CASSSSGGIRETQYF,TGTGCCAGCAGCTCCTCCGGCGGGATAAGAGAGACCCAGTACTTC
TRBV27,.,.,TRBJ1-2,CASSFLQNYGYTF,TGTGCCAGCAGTTTCTTACAGAACTATGGCTACACCTTC
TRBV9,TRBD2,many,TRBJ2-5,CASSVGGGETQYF,TGTGCCAGCAGCGTAGGGGGGGGAGAGACCCAGTACTTC
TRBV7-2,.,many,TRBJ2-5,CASSLVGSSAQYF,TGTGCCAGCAGCTTAGTAGGTTCGTCGGCCCAGTACTTC
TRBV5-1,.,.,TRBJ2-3,CASGGGSRLDTQYF,TGCGCCAGCGGGGGCGGGAGCAGGTTGGATACGCAGTATTTT
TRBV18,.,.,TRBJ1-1,CASSPVENTEAFF,TGTGCCAGCTCACCTGTGGAGAACACTGAAGCTTTCTTT
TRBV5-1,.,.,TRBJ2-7,CASSSRGGGNEQYF,TGCGCCAGCAGCTCCCGGGGAGGGGGGAACGAGCAGTACTTC
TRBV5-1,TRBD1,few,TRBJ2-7,CASSLGPGGFYEQYF,TGCGCCAGCAGCTTGGGGCCAGGGGGATTCTACGAGCAGTACTTC
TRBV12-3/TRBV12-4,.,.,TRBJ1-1,CASSWARMNTEAFF,TGTGCCAGCAGCTGGGCTCGCATGAACACTGAAGCTTTCTTT
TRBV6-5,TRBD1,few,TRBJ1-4,CASSSFRDRGRIMREKLFF,TGTGCCAGCAGTTCTTTTAGGGACAGGGGGAGAATAATGAGGGAAAAACTGTTTTTT
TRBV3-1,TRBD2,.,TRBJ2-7,CASSLVAGNEQYF,TGTGCCAGCAGCTTGGTAGCGGGAAATGAGCAGTACTTC
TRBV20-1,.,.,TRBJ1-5,CSAREPTGAVQPQHF,TGCAGTGCTAGAGAACCTACGGGTGCGGTTCAGCCCCAGCATTTT
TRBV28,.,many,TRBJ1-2,CASRRGREYGYTF,TGTGCCAGCAGGAGGGGCCGGGAATATGGCTACACCTTC
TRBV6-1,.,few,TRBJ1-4,CASRRGATNEKLFF,TGTGCCAGCCGGAGGGGGGCAACTAATGAAAAACTGTTTTTT
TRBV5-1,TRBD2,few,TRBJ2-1,CASSFSGRAINEQFF,TGCGCCAGCAGCTTTAGCGGGAGGGCCATCAATGAGCAGTTCTTC
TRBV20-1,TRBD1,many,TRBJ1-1,CSATTGRSTEAFF,TGCAGTGCCACGACAGGGCGAAGCACTGAAGCTTTCTTT
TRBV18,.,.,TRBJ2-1,CASSPDGSYNEQFF,TGTGCCAGCTCACCGGACGGGAGCTACAATGAGCAGTTCTTC
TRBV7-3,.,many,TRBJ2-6,CASSLTGGAGANVLTF,TGTGCCAGCAGCTTAACGGGGGGGGCAGGGGCCAACGTCCTGACTTTC
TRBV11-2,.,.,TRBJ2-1,CASRRVSYNEQFF,TGTGCCAGCAGACGGGTCTCCTACAATGAGCAGTTCTTC
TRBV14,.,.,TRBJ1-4,CASSQHRLPNEKLFF,TGTGCCAGCAGCCAACATAGACTGCCGAATGAAAAACTGTTTTTT
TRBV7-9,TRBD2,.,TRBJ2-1,CASSLRFGTSGTYNEQFF,TGTGCCAGCAGCTTAAGATTCGGGACTAGCGGTACCTACAATGAGCAGTTCTTC
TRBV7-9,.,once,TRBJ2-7,CASSAPGAFYEQYF,TGTGCCAGCAGCGCACCGGGAGCATTCTACGAGCAGTACTTC
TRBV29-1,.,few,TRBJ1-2,CSVNGGNVYGYTF,TGCAGCGTTAATGGGGGTAACGTCTATGGCTACACCTTC
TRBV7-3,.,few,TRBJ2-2,CASSFGAAGETGELFF,TGTGCCAGCAGCTTCGGGGCGGCAGGGGAAACCGGGGAGCTGTTTTTT
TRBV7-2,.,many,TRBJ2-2,CASSPGHTGELFF,TGTGCCAGCAGCCCGGGGCACACCGGGGAGCTGTTTTTT
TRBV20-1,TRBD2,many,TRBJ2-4,CSATRGTRAKNIQYF,TGCAGTGCTACTCGGGGGACTAGAGCCAAAAACATTCAGTACTTC
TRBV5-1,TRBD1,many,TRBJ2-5,CASSLRAGGEETQYF,TGCGCCAGCAGCTTGAGGGCAGGGGGAGAAGAGACCCAGTACTTC
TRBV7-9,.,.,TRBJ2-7,CASSLDRGRFDGEQYF,TGTGCCAGCAGCTTAGACCGCGGTAGATTTGATGGCGAGCAGTACTTC